A selection of T cell receptor beta chains follows, all from one sample in a study of T cells after yellow fever vaccination. TCRdb re-derived calls from the 5' RACE reads in MiXCR, one entry per CDR3 protein. This table has about 300,000 distinct CDR3 sequences, 3.5% to 4.5% appearing once. The source material was PBMCs, sampled 5 days after the yellow fever booster vaccination. These receptors came from a man aged 18-30 years who received the YFV17D yellow fever vaccine. The conserved cysteine and the conserved F or W are not part of the CDR3 here. The order of the fields is J gene, CDR3 length, V gene, CDR3 protein.

TRBJ2-7	13	TRBV4-3	ASSQQTGRSYEQY
TRBJ2-2	15	TRBV7-8	ASSARTGALNTGELF
TRBJ2-3	12	TRBV7-9	ASSLGGASDTQY
TRBJ2-1	14	TRBV12-3/TRBV12-4	ASRPTTSGGYAEQF
TRBJ2-1	10	TRBV15	ATSRGGNEQF
TRBJ2-5	12	TRBV5-1	ASSFKEFRETQY
TRBJ2-3	13	TRBV6-5	ASSYAGVSTDTQY
TRBJ2-5	11	TRBV20-1	SARRRGQETQY
TRBJ2-7	11	TRBV20-1	SARAGISYEQY
TRBJ2-5	12	TRBV9	ASSPWGGKETQY
TRBJ2-7	10	TRBV7-2	ASSLPTYEQY
TRBJ1-1	11	TRBV19	ASSATQGAEAF
TRBJ2-3	12	TRBV7-3	ASSLVGGSDTQY
TRBJ2-1	13	TRBV7-3	ASSLLAGGGNEQF
TRBJ1-2	12	TRBV6-5	ASSYGTDNYGYT
TRBJ1-5	10	TRBV23-1	ASSHGRQPQH
TRBJ2-5	14	TRBV7-2	ASSLNPPSSQETQY
TRBJ1-1	13	TRBV7-2	ASSAQGQGNTEAF
TRBJ1-2	11	TRBV19	ASSISLVNGYT
TRBJ1-2	10	TRBV7-2	ASSWDRYGYT
TRBJ2-7	12	TRBV20-1	SAQDDRALNEQY
TRBJ1-5	14	TRBV6-2/TRBV6-3	ASSSGLAGFNQPQH
TRBJ2-3	14	TRBV24-1	ATSESTGGNTDTQY
TRBJ1-1	11	TRBV6-5	ASGLNRHTEAF
TRBJ1-3	16	TRBV2	ASSVRLRAGVSGNTIY
TRBJ2-1	16	TRBV5-1	ASSLRGVGGVGYNEQF
TRBJ1-1	13	TRBV18	ASSPEGQLNTEAF
TRBJ2-7	13	TRBV9	ASSVGEGSTYEQY
TRBJ2-5	10	TRBV6-5	ASRTGEQTQY
TRBJ2-5	13	TRBV5-1	ASSLAGTSEETQY
TRBJ2-3	9	TRBV15	AIAEADTQY
TRBJ1-1	11	TRBV12-3/TRBV12-4	ASRLDRGTEAF